This T cell receptor beta chain derives from a study of blood T cell repertoires in COVID-19. This clone has just a few counts. Libraries were prepared by immunoSEQ multiplex PCR; TCRdb keeps only in-frame clonotypes and omits some of them. The sample carries hundreds of thousands of clones, around 88% recorded once. The TCR comes from a woman in her 30s with COVID-19, enrolled during active disease. Sequenced: peripheral blood.

The DNA of the CDR3 is TGTGCCAGCACAGCAGCGCTAGCGGGAGCCAATGAGCAGTTCTTC. The encoded protein is CASTAALAGANEQFF. J is TRBJ2-1 and V is TRBV5-4; 10 bases map to TRBD2. Germline V gene lookup returns CDR1 SGHNT and CDR2 YYREEE (reference sequence). The CDR3 consists of 15 residues. V was clipped by 6 bases and J by 6 bases; unmatched bases: 9.